Listed below are T cell receptor beta chains from one sample, sequenced in a study of cytomegalovirus exposure and HLA in healthy donors. Assay: immunoSEQ multiplex PCR; the TCRdb copy retains only in-frame clones and omits some. This sample has 150,000 to 200,000 clones, with 77% found just once. The sample consisted of PBMCs. The origin of the receptors is a woman aged 30 to 39 in good health and CMV-seronegative. CDR3s include the opening cysteine and the closing phenylalanine or tryptophan. Each record gives: V gene, CDR3 length, J gene, clone size, D gene, CDR3 DNA, CDR3 protein. The D gene is left open where the match is weak. Expanded clones are given a class, and other clones once, few, many or no size at all.

v_call: TRBV5-1; cdr3_length: 16; j_call: TRBJ1-1; clone_size: once; d_call: TRBD1; cdr3_nt: TGCGCCAGCAGCTTGGGTACAGGGGCCGGGGACACTGAAGCTTTCTTT; cdr3_aa: CASSLGTGAGDTEAFF
v_call: TRBV4-2; cdr3_length: 13; j_call: TRBJ1-5; clone_size: -; d_call: -; cdr3_nt: TGTGCCAGCAGCCAAGCCCAAGGGGGGCCCCAGCATTTT; cdr3_aa: CASSQAQGGPQHF
v_call: TRBV5-1; cdr3_length: 14; j_call: TRBJ2-1; clone_size: -; d_call: -; cdr3_nt: TGCGCCAGCAGCTTAAGTGGACTTCCCGATGAGCAGTTCTTC; cdr3_aa: CASSLSGLPDEQFF
v_call: TRBV7-2; cdr3_length: 15; j_call: TRBJ2-1; clone_size: -; d_call: TRBD2; cdr3_nt: TGTGCCAGCAGCTTAGGGACTAGCGGGTACAATGAGCAGTTCTTC; cdr3_aa: CASSLGTSGYNEQFF
v_call: TRBV5-1; cdr3_length: 12; j_call: TRBJ1-1; clone_size: -; d_call: -; cdr3_nt: TGCGCCAGCAGCTTGGTGGAGACTGAAGCTTTCTTT; cdr3_aa: CASSLVETEAFF
v_call: TRBV5-4; cdr3_length: 15; j_call: TRBJ2-1; clone_size: -; d_call: TRBD2; cdr3_nt: TGTGCCAGCAGCTTCAGCGGGAGTGGGGTCAATGAGCAGTTCTTC; cdr3_aa: CASSFSGSGVNEQFF
v_call: TRBV4-3; cdr3_length: 16; j_call: TRBJ2-1; clone_size: once; d_call: TRBD2; cdr3_nt: TGCGCCAGCAGCCTCGGGACTAGCGGGAGGGCCAATGAGCAGTTCTTC; cdr3_aa: CASSLGTSGRANEQFF
v_call: TRBV19; cdr3_length: 17; j_call: TRBJ1-5; clone_size: -; d_call: TRBD1; cdr3_nt: TGTGCCAGTAGTCTTGAGCACGGGACAGGTACCAATCAGCCCCAGCATTTT; cdr3_aa: CASSLEHGTGTNQPQHF
v_call: TRBV27; cdr3_length: 14; j_call: TRBJ1-6; clone_size: -; d_call: -; cdr3_nt: TGTGCCAGCAGTTTTGGGGGAGGTAATTCACCCCTCCACTTT; cdr3_aa: CASSFGGGNSPLHF
v_call: TRBV7-9; cdr3_length: 16; j_call: TRBJ2-1; clone_size: -; d_call: TRBD2; cdr3_nt: TGTGCCAGCAGCTTACCGCCAGCGGGAGGGGGTGATGAGCAGTTCTTC; cdr3_aa: CASSLPPAGGGDEQFF
v_call: TRBV19; cdr3_length: 16; j_call: TRBJ2-3; clone_size: -; d_call: TRBD2; cdr3_nt: TGTGCCAGTAGTACTCCAAGGCGGGGGGGCACAGATACGCAGTATTTT; cdr3_aa: CASSTPRRGGTDTQYF
v_call: TRBV7-4; cdr3_length: 15; j_call: TRBJ1-4; clone_size: -; d_call: -; cdr3_nt: TGTGCCAGCAGGGGAGCGCGGCCGCGGGGAGAAAAACTGTTTTTT; cdr3_aa: CASRGARPRGEKLFF
v_call: TRBV5-4; cdr3_length: 15; j_call: TRBJ2-1; clone_size: -; d_call: TRBD2; cdr3_nt: TGTGCCAGCAGCTTGTCACTAGCGGAGTACAATGAGCAGTTCTTC; cdr3_aa: CASSLSLAEYNEQFF
v_call: TRBV5-4; cdr3_length: 14; j_call: TRBJ1-5; clone_size: -; d_call: TRBD1; cdr3_nt: TGTGCCAGCAGCCGACAGGGTAGCAATCAGCCCCAGCATTTT; cdr3_aa: CASSRQGSNQPQHF
v_call: TRBV5-1; cdr3_length: 15; j_call: TRBJ2-7; clone_size: -; d_call: -; cdr3_nt: TGCGCCAGCAGCTTGAGCGGAGGAGCGCCCTACGAGCAGTACTTC; cdr3_aa: CASSLSGGAPYEQYF
v_call: TRBV5-1; cdr3_length: 16; j_call: TRBJ2-3; clone_size: -; d_call: TRBD2; cdr3_nt: TGCGCCAGCAGCTTGGCCTCTAGCGGGGGGCCGGATACGCAGTATTTT; cdr3_aa: CASSLASSGGPDTQYF
v_call: TRBV6-5; cdr3_length: 15; j_call: TRBJ2-5; clone_size: -; d_call: TRBD2; cdr3_nt: TGTGCCAGCAGTTACTCCGGGGGGGGCGGCGAGACCCAGTACTTC; cdr3_aa: CASSYSGGGGETQYF
v_call: TRBV19; cdr3_length: 12; j_call: TRBJ1-1; clone_size: -; d_call: -; cdr3_nt: TGTGCCAGTAGTTTGGCGAACACTGAAGCTTTCTTT; cdr3_aa: CASSLANTEAFF
v_call: TRBV6-5; cdr3_length: 13; j_call: TRBJ1-2; clone_size: -; d_call: -; cdr3_nt: TGTGCCAGCGCCAGGGGAGCTTCTAGCGGCTACACCTTC; cdr3_aa: CASARGASSGYTF
v_call: TRBV13; cdr3_length: 17; j_call: TRBJ1-2; clone_size: -; d_call: TRBD1; cdr3_nt: TGTGCCAGCAGCTTGGACAGGGGGTTACAAACTAACTATGGCTACACCTTC; cdr3_aa: CASSLDRGLQTNYGYTF
v_call: TRBV30; cdr3_length: 15; j_call: TRBJ1-1; clone_size: -; d_call: TRBD1; cdr3_nt: TGTGCCTGGAGTGCGCGGGACAGAATGAACACTGAAGCTTTCTTT; cdr3_aa: CAWSARDRMNTEAFF
v_call: TRBV4-1; cdr3_length: 15; j_call: TRBJ2-5; clone_size: -; d_call: -; cdr3_nt: TGCGCCAGCAGCCAACTGACAGGCAGGCAAGAGACCCAGTACTTC; cdr3_aa: CASSQLTGRQETQYF
v_call: TRBV23-1; cdr3_length: 17; j_call: TRBJ2-1; clone_size: -; d_call: TRBD2; cdr3_nt: TGCGCCACCAACCTGGGACCGTGGACTAGCGGGTACAATGAGCAGTTCTTC; cdr3_aa: CATNLGPWTSGYNEQFF
v_call: TRBV7-9; cdr3_length: 15; j_call: TRBJ2-7; clone_size: -; d_call: TRBD1; cdr3_nt: TGTGCCAGCAGCTTGGGGACAGGGGGTACCTACGAGCAGTACTTC; cdr3_aa: CASSLGTGGTYEQYF
v_call: TRBV7-8; cdr3_length: 17; j_call: TRBJ1-2; clone_size: once; d_call: -; cdr3_nt: TGTGTCAGCAGCCAGGGAGGTAGGGAACGTTTCAACTATGGCTACACCTTC; cdr3_aa: CVSSQGGRERFNYGYTF
v_call: TRBV19; cdr3_length: 14; j_call: TRBJ2-7; clone_size: once; d_call: TRBD1; cdr3_nt: TGTGCCAGTAGTATGGGACAGGGGGATAACGAGCAGTACTTC; cdr3_aa: CASSMGQGDNEQYF
v_call: TRBV9; cdr3_length: 14; j_call: TRBJ2-5; clone_size: once; d_call: -; cdr3_nt: TGTGCCAGCAGCCCCTTCAGGGCCCAAGAGACCCAGTACTTC; cdr3_aa: CASSPFRAQETQYF
v_call: TRBV5-1; cdr3_length: 13; j_call: TRBJ2-2; clone_size: -; d_call: -; cdr3_nt: TGCGCCAGCAGCTTGGACAGCCCCGGGGAGCTGTTTTTT; cdr3_aa: CASSLDSPGELFF
v_call: TRBV28; cdr3_length: 12; j_call: TRBJ2-7; clone_size: -; d_call: -; cdr3_nt: TGTGCCAGCAGGCTGAGCCATGGTGAGCAGTACTTC; cdr3_aa: CASRLSHGEQYF
v_call: TRBV27; cdr3_length: 15; j_call: TRBJ2-7; clone_size: -; d_call: TRBD1; cdr3_nt: TGTGCCAGCAGTTTCGACGCAGGGGGCCGATACGAGCAGTACTTC; cdr3_aa: CASSFDAGGRYEQYF
v_call: TRBV19; cdr3_length: 17; j_call: TRBJ2-5; clone_size: -; d_call: -; cdr3_nt: TGTGCCAGTTCCCTGGGGGCGAGAACAGCACCACTGGAGACCCAGTACTTC; cdr3_aa: CASSLGARTAPLETQYF
v_call: TRBV29-1; cdr3_length: 13; j_call: TRBJ1-2; clone_size: -; d_call: -; cdr3_nt: TGCAGCGTTGTGATATGGGGAAGCGGCGGCTACACCTTC; cdr3_aa: CSVVIWGSGGYTF
v_call: TRBV29-1; cdr3_length: 12; j_call: TRBJ1-2; clone_size: -; d_call: -; cdr3_nt: TGCAGCGTTGAAAGACAGATCTATGGCTACACCTTC; cdr3_aa: CSVERQIYGYTF
v_call: TRBV2; cdr3_length: 16; j_call: TRBJ1-3; clone_size: -; d_call: -; cdr3_nt: TGTGCCAGCAGCCCGACAGTCGCTTTCTCTGGAAACACCATATATTTT; cdr3_aa: CASSPTVAFSGNTIYF
v_call: TRBV7-6; cdr3_length: 15; j_call: TRBJ2-7; clone_size: -; d_call: TRBD2; cdr3_nt: TGTGCCAGCAGCCCGGGACTAGCGGGAACCCGCGAGCAGTACTTC; cdr3_aa: CASSPGLAGTREQYF